This passage covers 18 T cell receptor beta chains from one sample sequenced in a study of shared clonotypes between healthy human individuals. Clones were sequenced by immunoSEQ multiplex PCR, and TCRdb holds only the in-frame ones, with some missing. This table has a few million clones, about nine tenths appearing once. Sequenced: naive CD4+ T cells from PBMCs. As for subset: CD45RA+ positively selected. These receptor sequences come from a man aged 18 to 29 in good health. Some clones in this sample may be carry-over from other donors' samples.

Turning to this clone: Other DNA sequences in the same sample also yield this CDR3. This chain connects TRBV28 to TRBJ1-1; D uncertain. Germline values: CDR1 MDHEN, CDR2 SYDVKM. V lost 6 bases and J 0 bases, leaving 5 bases between the germline ends. This CDR3 comprises 12 residues. CDR3 loop: CASSILNTEAFF. DNA for the CDR3: TGTGCCAGCAGCATCCTGAACACTGAAGCTTTCTTT.

This rearrangement joins TRBV19 to TRBJ1-1; D is ambiguous. CDR1 is LNHDA and CDR2 is SQIVND in the germline V gene (reference sequence). V lost 3 bases and J 0 bases, leaving 8 bases between the germline ends. CDR3 size: 14 residues. CDR3 residues: CASSMVMMNTEAFF. The CDR3 coding sequence is TGTGCCAGTAGTATGGTCATGATGAACACTGAAGCTTTCTTT.

This chain uses TRBV4-2 with TRBJ2-1; D not certain. The CDR3 is 14 amino acids. From germline, CDR1 is LGHNA and CDR2 YNFKEQ. V gave up 0 bases and J gave up 13 bases, with 16 bases separating them. The CDR3 DNA is TGTGCCAGCAGCCAAGACCCCACCCACGAAGAACAGTTCTTC. The encoded protein is CASSQDPTHEEQFF.

Points on this clone: The same CDR3 arises from other DNA sequences in this sample as well. CDR3 sequence (DNA): TGTGCCAGCTCACCACCGGGACGGAGGAACACTGAAGCTTTCTTT. Translating gives CASSPPGRRNTEAFF. The chain combines TRBV18 with TRBJ1-1; D possibly corresponds to TRBD1 (5 bases). Trimming left V 0 bases short and J 1 base short, with 9 bases between. Per the germline V gene, CDR1 is KGHSH and CDR2 is LQKENI. This CDR3 is 15 amino acids long.

On this clone itself: This same CDR3 is encoded by further DNA sequences in the sample. This rearrangement joins TRBV7-9 to TRBJ2-1; D is uncertain. This CDR3 region has 15 residues. The V and J ends lost 1 base and 2 bases respectively, with 9 bases between them. Germline CDR1 reads SEHNR; CDR2 reads FQNEAQ (reference sequence). This CDR3 reads CASSLVPEAYNEQFF. CDR3 nucleotides: TGTGCCAGCAGCTTAGTCCCAGAGGCCTACAATGAGCAGTTCTTC.

The chain joins TRBV4-1 to TRBJ2-2; D could derive from TRBD1 or TRBD2 (6 bases each). There are 19 residues in the CDR3. V was pared by 4 bases and J by 4 bases, with 25 bases between. CDR1 is MGHRA and CDR2 is YSYEKL in the germline V gene. DNA of the CDR3: TGCGCCAGCAGCCCCTCCCTGCTAGGGGGGCGCTTGTTCACCGGGGAGCTGTTTTTT. Translating gives CASSPSLLGGRLFTGELFF.

The chain recombines TRBV5-6 with TRBJ2-2; D might be TRBD2 (5 bases). Per germline, CDR1 SGHDT and CDR2 YYEEEE. This CDR3 spans 18 amino acids. The ends were cut back, 2 bases at V and 0 bases at J, with 17 bases in the middle. For the CDR3, the DNA is TGTGCCAGCAGCTTCGGCGCGGGTTTATTCGCGAACACCGGGGAGCTGTTTTTT. Its protein product is CASSFGAGLFANTGELFF.

J is TRBJ2-6 and V is TRBV7-3; D uncertain. Trimming stripped 4 bases from V and 2 bases from J, with 6 bases between. Germline CDR1 is SGHTA and CDR2 is FQGTGA. The CDR3 sequence is 14 residues long. The CDR3 bases are TGTGCCAGCAGCTACTCTCCTGGGGCCAACGTCCTGACTTTC. It specifies CASSYSPGANVLTF.

This chain links TRBV15 with TRBJ2-7; D is unresolved. Germline V gene lookup returns CDR1 LNHNV and CDR2 YYDKDF (reference sequence). CDR3 length: 13 amino acids. Trimming removed 1 base at V and 0 bases at J, with 4 bases between. The CDR3 spells CATSRGHSYEQYF. Written as DNA, the CDR3 is TGTGCCACCAGCAGAGGACACTCCTACGAGCAGTACTTC.

This clone has a handful of counts. The V and J genes are TRBV11-2 and TRBJ2-2; D remains unclear. The CDR3 contains 11 residues. The V and J ends lost 2 bases and 7 bases respectively, with 2 bases between them. Germline assignment: CDR1 SGHAT and CDR2 FQNNGV. CDR3 sequence reads: CASSLFGELFF. The CDR3 nucleotides are TGTGCCAGCAGCTTATTCGGGGAGCTGTTTTTT.

The chain employs TRBV5-1 and TRBJ2-1; 7 nucleotides align to TRBD1. The J segment lost 0 bases and the V segment lost 4 bases, leaving 7 bases of the junction unmatched. CDR1 and CDR2 from the germline V gene are SGHRS and YFSETQ. The CDR3 totals 16 residues. DNA for the CDR3: TGCGCCAGCAGCGCACAGGGGTCCAGCTCCTACAATGAGCAGTTCTTC. It encodes CASSAQGSSSYNEQFF.

V and J are TRBV28 and TRBJ2-7; 8 bases are shared with TRBD1. The germline V gene encodes CDR1 MDHEN and CDR2 SYDVKM. There are 15 residues in the CDR3. V trimming: 2 bases; J trimming: 4 bases; junction bases outside the gene matches: 7. CDR3 residues: CASSLRQGPLYEQYF. The CDR3 region has the DNA TGTGCCAGCAGTTTAAGACAGGGGCCGCTTTACGAGCAGTACTTC.

The chain links TRBV5-1 to TRBJ2-1; a weak D match, TRBD1 (5 bases). This CDR3 region has 14 residues. From germline, CDR1 is SGHRS and CDR2 YFSETQ. Trimming cost V 4 bases and J 4 bases, with 12 bases left between them. The CDR3 DNA sequence: TGCGCCAGCAGCCCGGACACCCTTTACAATGAGCAGTTCTTC. This codes for CASSPDTLYNEQFF.

The CDR3: CASSLDWTSGREETQYF. Here the CDR3 DNA reads TGTGCCAGCAGCTTAGATTGGACTAGCGGGAGGGAAGAGACCCAGTACTTC. V is TRBV11-3 and J is TRBJ2-5; 15 nucleotides align to TRBD2. CDR1 is SGHNT and CDR2 is YENEEA in the germline V gene. This CDR3 has 17 amino acids. The junction had 2 bases not matched to a gene; V was cut back by 0 bases and J by 3 bases. Full variable domain (outside the CDR3, taken from reference TRBV11-3 and TRBJ2-5): EAGVVQSPRYKIIEKKQPVAFWCNPISGHNTLYWYLQNLGQGPELLIRYENEEAVDDSQLPKDRFSAERLKGVDSTLKIQPAELGDSAVYLCASSLDWTSGREETQYFGPGTRLLVL.

The chain links TRBV5-1 to TRBJ2-1; TRBD2 matches 14 bases. J gave up 7 bases and V 3 bases, and 6 bases lay outside the gene matches. The CDR3 covers 16 residues. Germline V CDR1 and CDR2: SGHRS, YFSETQ. CDR3 protein: CASSSGLAGGVNEQFF. DNA of the CDR3: TGCGCCAGCAGCTCAGGACTAGCGGGAGGTGTTAATGAGCAGTTCTTC.

The V gene is TRBV30, the J gene TRBJ1-2; 7 bases are a match to TRBD1. CDR3 length: 13 residues. Germline loops: CDR1 GTSNPN, CDR2 SVGIG (reference sequence). Trimming removed 4 bases from V and 4 bases from J; junction bases left unmatched: 6. CDR3 DNA sequence: TGTGCCTGGAATCCAGGGGGAAGCTATGGCTACACCTTC. Protein sequence: CAWNPGGSYGYTF. The whole variable domain, remainder taken from reference TRBV30 and TRBJ1-2, is SQTIHQWPATLVQPVGSPLSLECTVEGTSNPNLYWYRQAAGRGLQLLFYSVGIGQISSEVPQNLSASRPQDRQFILSSKKLLLSDSGFYLCAWNPGGSYGYTFGSGTRLTVV.

The chain couples TRBV28 to TRBJ1-3; 7 bases line up with TRBD1. From germline, CDR1 is MDHEN and CDR2 SYDVKM. This CDR3 is 13 amino acids long. The ends lost 10 bases at V and 0 bases at J; junction bases unmatched: 3. CDR3 DNA sequence: TGTGCCACAGGGGGGAGCTCTGGAAACACCATATATTTT. Its protein product is CATGGSSGNTIYF.

V gene TRBV28 combines with J gene TRBJ2-7; 12 nucleotides align to TRBD1. The V segment lost 4 bases and the J segment 7 bases; nucleotides outside the gene matches: 11. Looked up from germline, CDR1 is MDHEN and CDR2 is SYDVKM. This CDR3 spans 16 amino acids. CDR3 DNA sequence: TGTGCCAGCAGTTCCTACGTGGGACAGGGGGCTTGGGAGCAGTACTTC. Translating gives CASSSYVGQGAWEQYF.